This entry lists 28 T cell receptor beta chains sequenced from one sample in a study of T-cell memory formation after mild COVID-19. A single record per CDR3 protein comes from TCRdb applying MiXCR to the 5' RACE reads. Counted here are under 650,000 distinct CDR3 sequences, roughly 17% occurring once; the ten biggest clones make up more than 10%. Sequencing was done on a sample of PBMCs or a T cell subset sorted from them (not recorded which). All receptors derive from an adult woman who had mild COVID-19 (a few samples of this study predate the infection). Cell type and time point are not known.

This sequence joins TRBV6-4 and TRBJ1-3; D is unresolved. Germline CDR1 reads MRHNA; CDR2 reads SNTAGT. V dropped 2 bases and J dropped 0 bases, with 5 bases sitting between them. The CDR3 contains 14 residues. The CDR3 DNA is TGTGCCAGCAGTGACAACACCTCTGGAAACACCATATATTTT. It translates to CASSDNTSGNTIYF.

This clonotype was seen a handful of times. The chain is built from TRBV20-1 and TRBJ2-1; 7 bases line up with TRBD1. Germline lookup yields CDR1 DFQATT and CDR2 SNEGSKA (reference sequence). After removal of 0 bases from V and 3 bases from J, the junction contained 8 bases not matched to a gene. The CDR3 is 16 amino acids. The chain's CDR3 is CSARDWGRGFYNEQFF. CDR3 coding DNA: TGCAGTGCTAGAGATTGGGGCAGGGGGTTCTACAATGAGCAGTTCTTC.

The chain recombines TRBV20-1 with TRBJ1-2; TRBD1 might be the D (6 bases). Germline values: CDR1 DFQATT, CDR2 SNEGSKA (reference sequence). The V gene lost 8 bases and the J gene lost 2 bases, with 9 bases spanning the gap. The CDR3 is 11 amino acids. The CDR3 region is CSRGGNYGYTF. Written as DNA, the CDR3 is TGCAGTCGAGGGGGAAACTATGGCTACACCTTC.

The V gene is TRBV13, the J gene TRBJ2-3, with D maybe TRBD2 (5 bases). Germline V gives CDR1 PRHDT, CDR2 FYEKMQ (reference sequence). The CDR3 runs to 15 residues. V was pared by 5 bases and J by 5 bases, with 17 bases between. This chain's CDR3 is CASSRRGYEGDTQYF. Here the CDR3 DNA reads TGTGCCAGCAGCCGCCGGGGATACGAGGGAGATACGCAGTATTTT.

In its sample, this clonotype was seen a few times. The V gene is TRBV5-1, the J gene TRBJ1-1; D is perhaps TRBD1 (5 bases). CDR1 and CDR2 (germline): SGHRS, YFSETQ. Trimming cost V 4 bases and J 5 bases, with 18 bases left between them. This CDR3 is built from 15 residues. The CDR3: CASSIPRQGLTEAFF. As DNA, the CDR3 is TGCGCCAGCAGCATCCCCCGGCAGGGACTGACTGAAGCTTTCTTT.

The chain carries TRBV2 and TRBJ2-7; 7 bases agree with TRBD2. Trimming at V came to 8 bases and at J to 3 bases, leaving 7 bases not matched to a gene. The germline gives CDR1 SNHLY, CDR2 FYNNEI. The CDR3 is made up of 13 amino acids. CDR3 sequence (DNA): TGTGCCAGCGGACGGGGGGAGATCTACGAGCAGTACTTC. It yields the protein CASGRGEIYEQYF.

The chain couples TRBV7-2 to TRBJ2-3; D is unresolved. The CDR3 contains 15 residues. V was cut by 1 base and J by 2 bases, with 10 bases left in between. CDR1 and CDR2 from the germline V gene are SGHTA and FQGNSA. CDR3 in DNA: TGTGCCAGCAGCTTAGATCTTGTTCCCACAGATACGCAGTATTTT. It codes for CASSLDLVPTDTQYF.

The chain has TRBV29-1 and TRBJ1-1; TRBD1 matches 10 bases. The CDR3 contains 12 residues. From germline, CDR1 is SQVTM and CDR2 ANQGSEA. Trimming cost V 6 bases and J 6 bases; bases outside gene matches: 4. DNA for the CDR3: TGCAGCGTAACGACAGGGGGCCCTGAAGCTTTCTTT. This translates into CSVTTGGPEAFF.

This clonotype was seen a few times. The chain employs TRBV6-5 and TRBJ1-3; no firm D call. Per the germline V gene, CDR1 is MNHEY and CDR2 is SVGAGI. CDR3 length: 15 residues. Between the trimmed V and J ends, which lost 6 bases and 0 bases, there was a span of 12 bases. DNA for the CDR3: TGTGCCAGCAGACGGACGGGAAACTCTGGAAACACCATATATTTT. Its protein is CASRRTGNSGNTIYF.

This clonotype was counted a few times. The rearrangement uses TRBV12-3 or TRBV12-4 and TRBJ2-7; the D is unclear. V dropped 2 bases and J dropped 7 bases, with 21 bases sitting between them. The CDR3 length is 16 residues. The CDR3 sequence is CASSLLISLVPREQYF. The CDR3 DNA follows: TGTGCCAGCAGTTTACTGATTAGCTTGGTTCCTAGAGAGCAGTACTTC.

The chain carries TRBV12-3 or TRBV12-4 and TRBJ1-2, with D hard to call. Trimming stripped 3 bases from V and 5 bases from J, with 16 bases between. CDR3 length equals 15 residues. The CDR3 coding sequence is TGTGCCAGCAGTTTGAGTGACGGTTCGTCATATGGCTACACCTTC. It specifies CASSLSDGSSYGYTF.

For the CDR3, the DNA is TGTGCCACCAGTGATTCCAGACAGGGTCTAGCCAAAAACATTCAGTACTTC. It is translated as CATSDSRQGLAKNIQYF. The chain carries TRBV24-1 and TRBJ2-4, with 7 positions matching TRBD1. Unmatched junction bases numbered 6, after V lost 2 bases and J lost 0 bases. Germline V gives CDR1 KGHDR, CDR2 SFDVKD. The CDR3 consists of 17 residues.

This clonotype was counted between two and nine times. V is TRBV4-2 and J is TRBJ2-3; 7 bases are a match to TRBD2. This CDR3 comprises 15 residues. V lost 3 bases and J lost 1; bases outside the gene matches: 4. Per germline, CDR1 LGHNA and CDR2 YNFKEQ. CDR3 protein: CASSQASGGTDTQYF. DNA of the CDR3: TGTGCCAGCAGCCAGGCTAGCGGAGGCACAGATACGCAGTATTTT.

V is TRBV18 and J is TRBJ2-2, with D hard to call. This CDR3 has 13 amino acids. V lost 6 bases and J 3 bases, leaving 8 bases between the germline ends. Germline values: CDR1 KGHSH, CDR2 LQKENI. The CDR3 loop is CASSMPDTGELFF. The CDR3 DNA reads TGTGCCAGCTCCATGCCGGACACCGGGGAGCTGTTTTTT.

The chain has TRBV30 and TRBJ1-1, with D maybe TRBD1 (5 bases). The CDR3 sequence is 16 residues long. V shed 0 bases and J shed 0 bases, with 14 bases lying between them. Germline V gene lookup returns CDR1 GTSNPN and CDR2 SVGIG (reference sequence). The CDR3 bases are TGTGCCTGGAGTGTACGGGGGACCCGCCTGAACACTGAAGCTTTCTTT. Its protein is CAWSVRGTRLNTEAFF.

This clonotype was observed a few times. At one boundary the junction diverges from the germline segment, which might be a read error. The chain is built from TRBV7-7 and TRBJ2-7, with 9 positions matching TRBD1. This CDR3 region has 15 residues. Germline V gene sequence: CDR1 SSHAT, CDR2 FNYEAQ (reference sequence). The CDR3 sequence: CASSLETGGRSEQYF. CDR3 in DNA: TGTGCTAGCAGCTTAGAGACAGGGGGTCGGTCCGAGCAGTACTTC.

The gene calls are TRBV7-8 and TRBJ2-1; 13 nucleotides line up with TRBD2. The J segment lost 8 bases and the V segment lost 5 bases, leaving 9 bases of the junction unmatched. The CDR3 totals 16 residues. Germline CDR1 is SGHVS and CDR2 is FQNEAQ. CDR3 nucleotides: TGTGCCAGCAGCCCGGGACTAGCGGGATATATCGATGAGCAGTTCTTC. It is translated as CASSPGLAGYIDEQFF.

This clonotype has a handful of counts. The V call is TRBV30, the J call TRBJ2-7; D could derive from TRBD1 or TRBD2 (5 bases each). The V gene's germline CDR1 is GTSNPN and CDR2 SVGIG (reference sequence). CDR3 length equals 13 residues. V lost 4 bases and J lost 6, with 16 bases in between. CDR3 in DNA: TGTGCCTGGAACCCGGGGCAGGGTCTCGAGCAGTACTTC. Its translation is CAWNPGQGLEQYF. The full variable domain, with the rest looked up from reference TRBV30 and TRBJ2-7, is SQTIHQWPATLVQPVGSPLSLECTVEGTSNPNLYWYRQAAGRGLQLLFYSVGIGQISSEVPQNLSASRPQDRQFILSSKKLLLSDSGFYLCAWNPGQGLEQYFGPGTRLTVT.

The V and J genes are TRBV7-2 and TRBJ2-7; 7 positions match TRBD2. Germline lookup yields CDR1 SGHTA and CDR2 FQGNSA. The CDR3 sequence is 14 residues long. The V segment lost 3 bases and the J segment 6 bases; nucleotides outside the gene matches: 8. CDR3 protein: CASSFAGRPSEQYF. The CDR3 DNA is TGTGCCAGCAGCTTCGCCGGGAGGCCCTCCGAGCAGTACTTC.

The chain uses TRBV30 and TRBJ1-1, with D hard to call. V was cut by 2 bases and J by 6 bases, with 10 bases left in between. Germline V gene data show CDR1 as GTSNPN and CDR2 as SVGIG (reference sequence). The CDR3 is 12 amino acids. In nucleotides, the CDR3 is TGTGCCTGGAGTACGGGGTACGCTGAAGCTTTCTTT. Protein sequence: CAWSTGYAEAFF.

This clonotype was observed a handful of times. V usage is TRBV12-3 or TRBV12-4 and J usage is TRBJ1-1; 7 bases line up with TRBD1. CDR3 length: 14 residues. V lost 7 bases to trimming and J lost 2 bases; unmatched junction nucleotides: 7. The CDR3 DNA sequence: TGTGCCAGCAAACGGGACAGAAGAAACACTGAAGCTTTCTTT. It encodes CASKRDRRNTEAFF.

In its sample, this clonotype was seen a few times. V usage is TRBV5-1 and J usage is TRBJ2-6; D is unclear. CDR1 SGHRS and CDR2 YFSETQ come from the germline V gene. With 2 bases removed from V and 4 bases from J, the gap between germline ends came to 7 bases. The CDR3 loop spans 14 amino acids. The CDR3 sequence is CASSFLPGANVLTF. CDR3 coding DNA: TGCGCCAGCAGCTTCCTCCCAGGGGCCAACGTCCTGACTTTC.

The V and J genes are TRBV2 and TRBJ1-2; 7 nucleotides line up with TRBD1. Germline CDR1 SNHLY, CDR2 FYNNEI. V was pared by 10 bases and J by 7 bases, with 12 bases of the junction left unmatched. CDR3 size: 13 residues. The CDR3 here is CAIREDRVGGYTF. CDR3 DNA: TGTGCCATCAGGGAAGACAGGGTGGGTGGCTACACCTTC.

The CDR3 reads CASSLRTSGETDTQYF. Here the CDR3 DNA reads TGTGCCAGCAGCCTACGGACTAGCGGGGAAACAGATACGCAGTATTTT. The genes are TRBV5-6 and TRBJ2-3; 12 nucleotides agree with TRBD2. J gave up 3 bases and V 4 bases, and 6 bases lay outside the gene matches. The CDR3 length is 16 residues. CDR1 and CDR2 (germline): SGHDT, YYEEEE. The full variable domain, with the rest looked up from reference TRBV5-6 and TRBJ2-3, is DAGVTQSPTHLIKTRGQQVTLRCSPKSGHDTVSWYQQALGQGPQFIFQYYEEEERQRGNFPDRFSGHQFPNYSSELNVNALLLGDSALYLCASSLRTSGETDTQYFGPGTRLTVL.

This clonotype occurred a few times. The chain has TRBV20-1 and TRBJ2-1; D is perhaps TRBD1 or TRBD2 (5 bases each). Germline CDR1 DFQATT, CDR2 SNEGSKA (reference sequence). CDR3 length: 14 residues. The V and J ends lost 5 bases and 4 bases respectively, with 15 bases between them. CDR3 nucleotides: TGCAGTGCTGGACCGGGACCGGTGTACAATGAGCAGTTCTTC. Protein: CSAGPGPVYNEQFF.

This clonotype was counted only a few times. The V call is TRBV29-1, the J call TRBJ2-1, with a weak D call TRBD2 (5 bases). CDR1 is SQVTM, CDR2 ANQGSEA, per germline. V was shortened by 7 bases and J by 7 bases, with 8 bases between the two germline ends. The CDR3 covers 10 residues. CDR3: CSGGSNEQFF. The CDR3 DNA reads TGCAGCGGCGGGTCTAATGAGCAGTTCTTC.

The J gene is TRBJ2-5, the V gene TRBV20-1; 7 bases align to TRBD2. The germline CDR1 and CDR2 sequences are DFQATT and SNEGSKA (reference sequence). CDR3 size: 13 residues. Trimming cost V 4 bases and J 6 bases; bases outside gene matches: 8. The CDR3 DNA reads TGCAGTGCTACCCTAGGACTAGTACAGACCCAGTACTTC. Translating gives CSATLGLVQTQYF.

This clonotype has just a few counts. CDR3 protein: CTSTLGEREDEQYF. The CDR3 DNA reads TGCACCAGCACCCTGGGGGAGCGGGAAGACGAGCAGTACTTC. The chain couples TRBV1 to TRBJ2-7; the table's D call, TRBD2, was not checked against the DNA. TRBV1 corresponds to a pseudogene. This CDR3 contains 14 residues.